Presented here are 3 T cell receptor beta chains from one specimen sequenced in a study of blood T cell repertoires in COVID-19. Assay used: immunoSEQ multiplex PCR; TCRdb lists only in-frame clones, some missing. The table records 150,000 to 200,000 clones, approximately 80% of them present only once. The sequenced sample was PBMCs or T cells enriched from blood (not recorded which). All receptors derive from a woman aged 55 to 70 who had recovered from COVID-19.

The V call is TRBV5-1, the J call TRBJ1-4; D possibly corresponds to TRBD1 (6 bases). The CDR3 spans 14 residues. Trimming shortened V by 4 bases and J by 6 bases, and 13 bases separated the two germline ends. Germline-derived CDR1 and CDR2 are SGHRS and YFSETQ. The CDR3 loop reads CASSGTGMDEKLFF. The CDR3 bases are TGCGCCAGCAGCGGCACAGGGATGGATGAAAAACTGTTTTTT.

This clone was detected only once. This chain joins TRBV28 and TRBJ1-5; D call uncertain. CDR1 MDHEN and CDR2 SYDVKM come from the germline V gene. CDR3 length: 15 residues. V lost 1 base and J lost 1, with 8 bases in between. This CDR3 reads CASSLFRESNQPQHF. The CDR3 DNA reads as TGTGCCAGCAGTTTATTTAGGGAGAGCAATCAGCCCCAGCATTTT.

The V call is TRBV4-2, the J call TRBJ1-5; D perhaps matches TRBD1 (5 bases). V lost 6 bases and J 8 bases, leaving 23 bases between the germline ends. The CDR3 covers 16 residues. The germline CDR1 and CDR2 sequences are LGHNA and YNFKEQ. The CDR3 region has the DNA TGTGCCAGCAGAGCCAGCAGCTCCCTCGGGGGAGAGCCCCAGCATTTT. Amino acids: CASRASSSLGGEPQHF.